This T cell receptor beta chain was found in a study of T-cell reconstitution after alpha-beta-depleted transplantation in children. Germline V gene sequence: CDR1 MGHRA, CDR2 YSYEKL. The V and J ends lost 4 bases and 4 bases respectively, with 16 bases between them. The CDR3 covers 15 residues. Preparation of the TCRbeta library was carried out with unique molecular identifiers. TCRdb fed the PCR reads into MiXCR, producing one record per CDR3 protein. The sample has some 500,000 distinct CDR3 sequences, about 16% seen once. This clonotype showed up just a few times. Sequencing was performed on PBMCs from the stem cell graft donor, taken from the stem cell graft. The clonotype originates from a human donor who donated a stem cell graft to a child with acute lymphoblastic leukemia. The chain joins TRBV4-1 to TRBJ1-1; D is unresolved. The CDR3 DNA sequence: TGCGCCAGCAGCCCGATCGCCGGGGATGGCACTGAAGCTTTCTTT. Encoded protein: CASSPIAGDGTEAFF.